This is a list of T cell receptor beta chains from one sample in a study of blood T cells in healthy people across ages. TCRdb re-called the 5' RACE reads with MiXCR, one entry per CDR3 protein. The repertoire holds fewer than 950,000 distinct CDR3 sequences, with under 40% as singletons. The sequencing input was blood. All receptors derive from a man younger than 35 in good health. Each CDR3 is given with its conserved first and last residue. The D gene is left open where the match is weak. Some rows have no size entry. The others give once, few or many, or a class for an expanded clone.

j_call | v_call | clone_size | d_call | cdr3_nt | cdr3_aa
TRBJ1-1 | TRBV18 | few | . | TGTGCCAGCTCACCGACGCAGTATACTGAAGCTTTCTTT | CASSPTQYTEAFF
TRBJ1-6 | TRBV5-1 | many | . | TGCGCCAGCAGCTTGGACAGTAAAAATTCACCCCTCCACTTT | CASSLDSKNSPLHF
TRBJ1-6 | TRBV4-3 | . | . | TGCGCCAGCAGCCTCCAGGGTGGGAATTCACCCCTCCACTTT | CASSLQGGNSPLHF
TRBJ2-2 | TRBV15 | . | TRBD2 | TGTGCCACCAGCGGAGACCTAGCGGGGGCTAACACCGGGGAGCTGTTTTTT | CATSGDLAGANTGELFF
TRBJ2-3 | TRBV4-1 | . | TRBD2 | TGCGCCAGCACATCAACGCCGGGGACTAGCGGGGGGCCCACAGATACGCAGTATTTT | CASTSTPGTSGGPTDTQYF
TRBJ1-5 | TRBV10-3 | . | . | TGTGCCATCAGTGAGCCTAGAGGGCCCCAGCATTTT | CAISEPRGPQHF
TRBJ2-5 | TRBV10-3 | . | TRBD1 | TGTGCCCACTCCCACCCCGAGGCAGGGGGCGCCCCTGACAATGAGCAGTACTTC | CAHSHPEAGGAPDNEQYF
TRBJ2-1 | TRBV29-1 | few | TRBD2 | TGCAGCTTCACTAAGGTCACTAGCGGGGGCCTCGCGAGGGAGCAGTTCTTC | CSFTKVTSGGLAREQFF
TRBJ2-5 | TRBV6-2/TRBV6-3 | few | . | TGTGCCAGCAGTTACTCCTGGGGAGAGGAGACCCAGTACTTC | CASSYSWGEETQYF
TRBJ1-5 | TRBV7-8 | few | TRBD1 | TGTGCCAGCAGCTTAGTTTACAGGGGCGTAGATAATAGCAATCAGCCCCAGCATTTT | CASSLVYRGVDNSNQPQHF
TRBJ2-2 | TRBV5-5 | . | . | TGTGCCAGCAGCTCAGGCGTAGGGTTTGGGGAGCTGTTTTTT | CASSSGVGFGELFF
TRBJ1-5 | TRBV6-6 | many | . | TGTGCCAGCAGTTACGTTGAGTATCAGCCCCAGCATTTT | CASSYVEYQPQHF
TRBJ2-5 | TRBV10-3 | few | . | TGTGCCATTCGGACAGATAGTAAAGAGACCCAGTACTTC | CAIRTDSKETQYF
TRBJ1-5 | TRBV9 | many | . | TGTGCCAGCAGCGTGGGGGGTTCCAATCAGCCCCAGCATTTT | CASSVGGSNQPQHF
TRBJ2-1 | TRBV13 | . | TRBD1 | TGTGCCAGCAGCTTAACTGGACAGGGGTGGAGGTATGAGCAGTTCTTC | CASSLTGQGWRYEQFF
TRBJ1-2 | TRBV13 | many | . | TGTGCCAGCAGTCCTACGGGCTCCAACTATGGCTACACCTTC | CASSPTGSNYGYTF
TRBJ2-5 | TRBV20-1 | few | . | TGCAGTGCCCCCGCGACGGGGATGCTGGAGACCCAGTACTTC | CSAPATGMLETQYF
TRBJ2-7 | TRBV30 | . | . | TGTGCCTGGAGATTCCAGGGTGGCACCTACGAGCAGTACTTC | CAWRFQGGTYEQYF
TRBJ2-3 | TRBV12-3/TRBV12-4 | . | . | TGTGCCAGCAGTTTTCACCGGGACAGTACTAGCACAGATGCGCAGTATTTT | CASSFHRDSTSTDAQYF
TRBJ1-2 | TRBV5-1 | many | . | TGCGCCAGCAGCTTGGAAGGGACCGCCGTACGGATGGGCTACACCTTC | CASSLEGTAVRMGYTF
TRBJ2-5 | TRBV5-1 | . | . | TGCGCCAGCAGCTTGGGACGTGGAGGAGCGGAGACCCAGTACTTC | CASSLGRGGAETQYF
TRBJ2-4 | TRBV28 | once | . | TGTGCCAGCAGTGCCTCCGGGAGCCCGGTCCTAGCCAAAAACATTCAGTACTTC | CASSASGSPVLAKNIQYF
TRBJ1-2 | TRBV4-2 | . | . | TGTGCCAGCAGCCAAGATCGCTCAGGAAGAGGTGGCTACACCTTC | CASSQDRSGRGGYTF
TRBJ2-1 | TRBV7-6 | . | TRBD1 | TGTGCCAGCAGCTTAGGACAGGGGGGGCACAATGAGCAGTTCTTC | CASSLGQGGHNEQFF
TRBJ2-3 | TRBV20-1 | . | . | TGCAGTGCTAGAGATAGCGCGACCACAGATACGCAGTATTTT | CSARDSATTDTQYF
TRBJ1-2 | TRBV7-2 | once | . | TGTGCCAGCAGCTTACAAGAGCGCCTCTATGGCTACACCTTC | CASSLQERLYGYTF
TRBJ1-2 | TRBV11-2 | few | . | TGTGCCAGCAGCTTAGGGCCAGGAGGGAACTATGGCTACACCTTC | CASSLGPGGNYGYTF
TRBJ1-5 | TRBV15 | few | . | TGTGCCACCAGCAGAGATATGGGAGGGCCCCAGCATTTT | CATSRDMGGPQHF
TRBJ2-7 | TRBV6-5 | few | . | TGTGCCAGCAGTTCCCGGGACTGGTCCTACGAGCAGTACTTC | CASSSRDWSYEQYF
TRBJ2-3 | TRBV20-1 | many | . | TGCAGTGCTGGCCGGGACCACGGAAGCACAGATACGCAGTATTTT | CSAGRDHGSTDTQYF
TRBJ2-1 | TRBV20-1 | . | TRBD2 | TGCAGTGCTAGAGGAGCCGGGCGGGGGGACTACAATGAGCAGTTCTTC | CSARGAGRGDYNEQFF
TRBJ1-2 | TRBV29-1 | few | TRBD1 | TGCAGCGTCCCCGGGCAGGGGGCAGGTGGCTACACCTTC | CSVPGQGAGGYTF
TRBJ2-7 | TRBV5-1 | few | . | TGCGCCAGCAGCTGGGCGACGAACTACGAGCAGTACTTC | CASSWATNYEQYF
TRBJ2-1 | TRBV7-2 | . | . | TGTGCCAGCAGCTTTTCCGAGACCCAGTTCTTC | CASSFSETQFF
TRBJ1-2 | TRBV4-2 | . | . | TGTGCCAGCAGCCAAGAGCGCAGGGATGGCCATGGCTACACCTTC | CASSQERRDGHGYTF
TRBJ2-7 | TRBV27 | . | . | TGTGCCAGCAGTGAAGGGGCCGTTGTCGAGCGGTACTTC | CASSEGAVVERYF
TRBJ2-7 | TRBV7-2 | once | TRBD1 | TGTGCCAGCAGCTTATATGGGGACAGGGTCTACGAGCAGTACTTC | CASSLYGDRVYEQYF
TRBJ1-1 | TRBV6-5 | . | . | TGTGCCAGCAGTTACGGGGAGGGGTCAACTGAAGCTTTCTTT | CASSYGEGSTEAFF
TRBJ1-4 | TRBV20-1 | . | . | TGCAGTGCTAGAGATGGGCGCCGCCCAACTAGTGAAAAACTGTTTTTT | CSARDGRRPTSEKLFF
TRBJ1-1 | TRBV29-1 | few | TRBD1 | TGCAGCGTACAGGGGGCTATATTCACTGAAGCTTTCTTT | CSVQGAIFTEAFF
TRBJ1-5 | TRBV27 | few | TRBD1 | TGTGCCAGCAGTGCCTCCGGGACAGAGGGGCCCCAGCATTTT | CASSASGTEGPQHF
TRBJ1-5 | TRBV24-1 | . | TRBD1 | TGTGCCACCAGTCCCCGACAGGGTAATTCTCAGCCCCAGCATTTT | CATSPRQGNSQPQHF
TRBJ2-5 | TRBV7-2 | few | . | TGTGCCAGCAGCTTAGGACGGGGTGCGGGTGAGACCCAGTACTTC | CASSLGRGAGETQYF
TRBJ2-2 | TRBV4-3 | few | TRBD1 | TGCGCCAGCAGCCAAACAGGGGTCACCGGGGAGCTGTTTTTT | CASSQTGVTGELFF
TRBJ2-7 | TRBV29-1 | . | . | TGCAGCGTTGAGTACAGGGAACACGAGCAGTACTTC | CSVEYREHEQYF
TRBJ1-2 | TRBV7-2 | many | TRBD1 | TGTGCCAGCAGCTTAGCGTCTCCCAGACAGGGAAAACTTGGCTACACCTTC | CASSLASPRQGKLGYTF
TRBJ2-7 | TRBV6-2/TRBV6-3 | . | . | TGTGCCAGCAGTTACTCGACCACAGGCTACGAGCAGTACTTC | CASSYSTTGYEQYF
TRBJ1-2 | TRBV20-1 | . | . | TGCAGTGCCAATCCTAACAGGGCGGACTATGGCTACACCTTC | CSANPNRADYGYTF
TRBJ2-7 | TRBV20-1 | . | . | TGCAGTGCTAGGGCAGGGCACGATGAGCAGTACTTC | CSARAGHDEQYF
TRBJ1-1 | TRBV7-9 | few | TRBD1 | TGTGCCAGCAGCTTAGCTTCTGGACAGGGGCGGACTGAAGCTTTCTTT | CASSLASGQGRTEAFF